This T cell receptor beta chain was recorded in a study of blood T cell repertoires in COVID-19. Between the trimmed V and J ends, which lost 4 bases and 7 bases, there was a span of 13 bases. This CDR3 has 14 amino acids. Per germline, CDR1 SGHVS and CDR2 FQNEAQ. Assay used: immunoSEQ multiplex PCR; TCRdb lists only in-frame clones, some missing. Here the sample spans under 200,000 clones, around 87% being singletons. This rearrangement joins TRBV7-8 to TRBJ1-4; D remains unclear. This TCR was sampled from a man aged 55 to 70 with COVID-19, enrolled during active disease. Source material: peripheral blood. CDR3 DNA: TGTGCCAGCAGCTCTGGAGGGTCGGGTGAAAAACTGTTTTTT. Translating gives CASSSGGSGEKLFF.